Below are 13 T cell receptor beta chains sequenced from a single sample in a study of shared clonotypes between healthy human individuals. Measured with immunoSEQ multiplex PCR; TCRdb has only the in-frame clones, and not every one. The sample includes hundreds of thousands of clones, around 96% of them seen just once. The naive CD8 fraction comprised CD45RO-negative cells positively selected for CCR7 and excluded terminally differentiated effector memory CD45RA+ cells. Sequenced sample: naive CD8+ T cells sorted from blood. The receptor source for this set is a man younger than 40 in good health.

This rearrangement joins TRBV7-2 to TRBJ2-7, with 12 bases that match TRBD1. The CDR3 runs 16 residues. Unmatched junction bases numbered 3, after V lost 3 bases and J lost 0 bases. The germline V gene has CDR1 SGHTA and CDR2 FQGNSA. The CDR3 DNA follows: TGTGCCAGCAGCTTCCCGGGACAGGGGGCCTCCTACGAGCAGTACTTC. Translating it yields CASSFPGQGASYEQYF.

This chain links TRBV9 with TRBJ2-2; D gene ambiguous. This CDR3 is 12 amino acids long. The V gene's germline CDR1 is SGDLS and CDR2 YYNGEE. The ends were cut back, 7 bases at V and 2 bases at J, with 6 bases in the middle. CDR3 in amino acids: CASLVNTGELFF. DNA for the CDR3: TGTGCCAGCCTGGTAAACACCGGGGAGCTGTTTTTT.

Of note for this clone: One junction end disagrees with the germline gene, perhaps due to a read error. This sequence joins TRBV7-7 and TRBJ2-1; D not certain. Germline lookup yields CDR1 SSHAT and CDR2 FNYEAQ (reference sequence). The CDR3 consists of 13 residues. CDR3 nucleotide sequence: TGTGCTAGCAGCTTTTCTGGGAACAATGAGCAGTTCTTC. The encoded protein is CASSFSGNNEQFF.

J is TRBJ1-5 and V is TRBV19; perhaps TRBD1 as D (6 bases). Deletions cut 3 bases from V and 6 bases from J, with 12 bases between. The CDR3 contains 14 residues. CDR1 is LNHDA, CDR2 SQIVND, per germline (reference sequence). The CDR3 protein is CASSMMGAGQPQHF. The CDR3 DNA is TGTGCCAGTAGTATGATGGGGGCCGGTCAGCCCCAGCATTTT.

The J gene is TRBJ2-7, the V gene TRBV5-1; maybe TRBD2 (5 bases). CDR1 and CDR2 from the germline V gene are SGHRS and YFSETQ. The CDR3 has 13 amino acids. Trimming took 6 bases from V and 4 from J, leaving 14 bases between them. CDR3: CASTLGLGYEQYF. CDR3 DNA sequence: TGCGCCAGCACCTTAGGACTCGGTTACGAGCAGTACTTC. Full variable domain (remainder filled in from reference TRBV5-1 and TRBJ2-7): KAGVTQTPRYLIKTRGQQVTLSCSPISGHRSVSWYQQTPGQGLQFLFEYFSETQRNKGNFPGRFSGRQFSNSRSEMNVSTLELGDSALYLCASTLGLGYEQYFGPGTRLTVT.

The chain carries TRBV4-3 and TRBJ2-7; either TRBD1 or TRBD2 may fit D (5 bases each). Per germline, CDR1 LGHNA and CDR2 YSLEER. V dropped 1 base and J dropped 3 bases, with 13 bases sitting between them. This CDR3 has 15 amino acids. CDR3 sequence reads: CASSQGIGTDYEQYF. CDR3 coding DNA: TGCGCCAGCAGCCAAGGGATCGGGACCGACTACGAGCAGTACTTC.

This chain uses TRBV5-6 with TRBJ2-7; 7 bases agree with TRBD2. Looked up from germline, CDR1 is SGHDT and CDR2 is YYEEEE. Trimming took 0 bases from V and 3 from J; bases not matched to a gene: 12. CDR3 size: 17 residues. Here the CDR3 reads CASSLGGGLGSGYEQYF. CDR3 DNA sequence: TGTGCCAGCAGCTTGGGAGGAGGACTAGGCTCTGGCTACGAGCAGTACTTC.

The chain combines TRBV5-1 with TRBJ2-7; D may match TRBD1 or TRBD2 (5 bases each). Germline-derived CDR1 and CDR2 are SGHRS and YFSETQ. V was shortened by 4 bases and J by 6 bases, with 14 bases between the two germline ends. CDR3 length: 13 amino acids. The CDR3 protein is CASSPAGGGEQYF. Here the CDR3 DNA reads TGCGCCAGCAGCCCGGCCGGTGGGGGCGAGCAGTACTTC.

The chain joins TRBV18 to TRBJ2-7; D could derive from TRBD1 or TRBD2 (5 bases each). Trimming cost V 3 bases and J 11 bases, with 14 bases left between them. Germline V gene sequence: CDR1 KGHSH, CDR2 LQKENI. This CDR3 has 12 residues. The CDR3 is CASSPDGGVKYF. CDR3 bases: TGTGCCAGCTCACCTGATGGGGGAGTGAAGTACTTC. Filled out from reference TRBV18 and TRBJ2-7, the complete variable domain reads NAGVMQNPRHLVRRRGQEARLRCSPMKGHSHVYWYRQLPEEGLKFMVYLQKENIIDESGMPKERFSAEFPKEGPSILRIQQVVRGDSAAYFCASSPDGGVKYFGPGTRLTVT.

The CDR3 region has the DNA TGTGCCAGCAGCAAAGGGGGGACAGGGGACCACGAGCAGTACTTC. Translation gives CASSKGGTGDHEQYF. The V call is TRBV21-1, the J call TRBJ2-7; TRBD1 was called by the table and not checked on the DNA. TRBV21-1 is given as a pseudogene. The CDR3 has 15 residues.

This clone appeared a few times. This chain joins TRBV11-2 and TRBJ2-7; D remains unclear. V was clipped by 0 bases and J by 12 bases, with 15 bases between them. The CDR3 runs 13 residues. Germline values: CDR1 SGHAT, CDR2 FQNNGV. The CDR3 reads CASSLDRGLRLYF. As DNA, the CDR3 is TGTGCCAGCAGCTTAGACCGCGGCTTGAGGCTGTACTTC. The full variable domain, in which reference TRBV11-2 and TRBJ2-7 provide the parts outside the CDR3, is EAGVAQSPRYKIIEKRQSVAFWCNPISGHATLYWYQQILGQGPKLLIQFQNNGVVDDSQLPKDRFSAERLKGVDSTLKIQPAKLEDSAVYLCASSLDRGLRLYFGPGTRLTVT.

This clone was counted once. V is TRBV27 and J is TRBJ1-1; unclear D gene. The germline CDR1 and CDR2 sequences are MNHEY and SMNVEV (reference sequence). V lost 0 bases and J 0 bases, leaving 8 bases between the germline ends. The CDR3 length is 15 residues. The CDR3 nucleotides read TGTGCCAGCAGTTTATCCGCTAACATGAACACTGAAGCTTTCTTT. This sequence encodes CASSLSANMNTEAFF.

This chain joins TRBV15 and TRBJ2-7; unclear D gene. This CDR3 is 16 amino acids long. Trimming removed 0 bases from V and 1 base from J, with 13 bases in between. Germline CDR1 and CDR2: LNHNV and YYDKDF (reference sequence). The CDR3 DNA reads as TGTGCCACCAGCAGAGAAAGGTTCGGGTCTTCCTACGAGCAGTACTTC. It specifies CATSRERFGSSYEQYF.